Sequencing of this T cell receptor beta chain was carried out in a study of OX40 agonist ivuxolimab in advanced cancers. TCRdb keeps only in-frame clones here, not all; method: immunoSEQ multiplex PCR. The sample consists of around 100,000 clones, approximately 90% of them appearing once. The V gene lost 1 base and the J gene lost 0 bases, with 8 bases spanning the gap. Looked up from germline, CDR1 is LGHNA and CDR2 is YNFKEQ. The CDR3 covers 15 residues. This receptor was obtained from an adult with an advanced solid tumor such as melanoma, head and neck, liver or kidney cancer. V usage is TRBV4-2 and J usage is TRBJ2-3; D is unresolved. The sample in question was CD4+ or CD8+ T cells sorted from blood, obtained in a trial of the OX40 agonist ivuxolimab. Here the CDR3 DNA reads TGTGCCAGCAGCCAAGGCGTTGGGAGCACAGATACGCAGTATTTT. It translates to CASSQGVGSTDTQYF.